This TCR beta chain was sequenced for a study of blood T cells in healthy people across ages (dated by TCRdb to the mid-2010s). Turning to the overall study: Template switching captured roughly one uniquely barcoded TCR beta cDNA molecule per two T cells in model experiments. Using the same blood draw, the study looked at two additional independent replicas of 1 million unique cDNA reads for two donors, one aged 18 to 30 and the other aged 80 or older. Four age groups were formed from the donors: young (average about 15 years), middle-aged (approximately 40), aged (62) and long-lived (approximately 80). The study measured age-related changes in TCR beta repertoire diversity using deep sequencing normalized with unique cDNA molecular identifiers. What the work shows at the level of the full study, not this receptor alone: Donor CMV infection status was unknown, potentially confounding age-related changes in expanded clonotypes. Since profiling was done on bulk unsorted PBMCs, naive and antigen-experienced compartments could not be conclusively compared. As age increased, observed TCR beta diversity per million T cells dropped in a roughly linear way, and a significant reduction was already evident by age 40. Compared with the aged group, more naive CD4+ T cells, fewer expanded clones and increased TCR diversity were shown by the long-lived group, suggesting age selection. The percentage of naive T cells measured by flow cytometry correlated strongly with observed TCR beta diversity. Estimates of total diversity based on one million sequenced T cells were considered lower bounds and underestimates.

Comments on this clonotype: The antigen this receptor binds is unknown. Base qualities were left out, and no much larger clone turns up one base away.

Trimming at the junction amounts to 6 bases on V and 7 bases on J, and the germline ends lie 15 bases apart. The CDR3, cysteine through phenylalanine, is 13 amino acids long. Of the read, only the CDR3 DNA is kept; its 39 bases are in frame from base 1. Library preparation employed 5' RACE. Sequencing instrument: Illumina HiSeq 2500. A second PCR of about 7 to 12 cycles was performed with a sample-barcoded 5' primer and a J-beta primer mix. A unique molecular identifier was introduced onto each TCR beta cDNA molecule by a template-switch 5' adaptor carrying 12 random nucleotides. Each sample yielded at least 2.5 million CDR3-containing paired-end reads. First-strand cDNA was synthesized from all RNA with the Mint cDNA synthesis kit, primed by a TRBC-specific oligonucleotide. After uracil-DNA glycosylase treatment, a first 18-cycle PCR used universal primers M1SS and BC2_uni_R on all cDNA. Per the original workflow: Normalization of each sample was performed by random selection of 1 million high-quality reads, each carrying a distinct molecular identifier. Reads sharing molecular identifiers were discarded rather than binned into consensus sequences. MiTCR, with a Q25 quality threshold and the strictest error-elimination algorithm, was used for CDR3 identification, clonotype clustering and error correction. A nonparametric unseen species model using Euler transformation provided a lower-bound estimate of total TCR beta diversity. TCRdb trimmed the raw reads at Q25, called clones with MiXCR and kept productive beta chains. Each CDR3 protein appears once, grouped with its most common genes and DNA. The V and J calls, along with clone size, are taken from TCRdb and not from the paper's own processing. In all, the sample holds 750,000 to 1,000,000 distinct CDR3 sequences, and roughly 28% of those were seen once. The top ten constitute about 9.4% of the sample.

The donors were roughly 39 Caucasian individuals from Russia, aged roughly 6 to 90 years, who were systemically healthy. Each donor gave ten milliliters of peripheral blood, collected into EDTA-treated Vacutainer tubes. Ficoll-Paque density-gradient centrifugation was used to isolate PBMCs, with at least 6.5 million obtained per sample. Trizol reagent was used to extract total RNA from PBMCs, with at least 6 micrograms per sample. The percentages of naive CD45RAhigh/CD27high T cells were determined by flow cytometry on a PBMC aliquot from every donor. This sample also appeared in a second study, on T cells of mothers and their children. From the second report: The donors were nine systemically healthy Caucasian individuals, made up of three mothers and their six children. cDNA synthesis consumed the entire amount of extracted RNA, loaded at approximately 1.6 ug RNA in each 15 ul reaction. In the second PCR, the M1S primer introduced both the sample barcodes and 2-4 random nucleotides. Over 10 million TCR beta CDR3 reads came from each mother, compared with around 3 million reads from each child. TCR recombination output is similarly shaped by thymic selection in related and unrelated pairs, with a minor effect exerted by inherited differences. Normalized repertoire overlap was always found to be slightly, but never significantly, higher in related mother-child pairs than in unrelated mother-child pairs. No persistent microchimeric T cell clones were found, with a detection sensitivity of around 100 clones per million clonotypes. To look for features that set related mother-child pairs apart from unrelated individuals, the researchers ran deep NGS to compare the TCR beta repertoires of mothers and children. On average, the children were 11 +/- 4 years old, while the mothers were around 40 +/- 4 years old. Libraries were sequenced on Illumina HiSeq 2000 with 100+100 nt paired-end reads after adapter ligation with NEBNext reagents. Mother and child libraries were prepared a month apart and sequenced in separate runs to prevent cross-contamination. For each donor, somewhere between roughly 450,000 and 2,100,000 distinct TCR beta clonotypes were identified. Naive TCR beta clonotypes were estimated from low-frequency clonotypes matched to each donor's FACS-determined naive share, without sorting.

This sequence originates from a woman in her thirties or forties in good health. The material sequenced was blood. Rearrangement joined TRBV12-3 or TRBV12-4 to TRBJ1-1, with the D gene uncertain. The CDR3 protein is CASRTSVEGEAFF. The nucleotide sequence reads TGTGCCAGCAGAACCTCGGTTGAGGGTGAAGCTTTCTTT.